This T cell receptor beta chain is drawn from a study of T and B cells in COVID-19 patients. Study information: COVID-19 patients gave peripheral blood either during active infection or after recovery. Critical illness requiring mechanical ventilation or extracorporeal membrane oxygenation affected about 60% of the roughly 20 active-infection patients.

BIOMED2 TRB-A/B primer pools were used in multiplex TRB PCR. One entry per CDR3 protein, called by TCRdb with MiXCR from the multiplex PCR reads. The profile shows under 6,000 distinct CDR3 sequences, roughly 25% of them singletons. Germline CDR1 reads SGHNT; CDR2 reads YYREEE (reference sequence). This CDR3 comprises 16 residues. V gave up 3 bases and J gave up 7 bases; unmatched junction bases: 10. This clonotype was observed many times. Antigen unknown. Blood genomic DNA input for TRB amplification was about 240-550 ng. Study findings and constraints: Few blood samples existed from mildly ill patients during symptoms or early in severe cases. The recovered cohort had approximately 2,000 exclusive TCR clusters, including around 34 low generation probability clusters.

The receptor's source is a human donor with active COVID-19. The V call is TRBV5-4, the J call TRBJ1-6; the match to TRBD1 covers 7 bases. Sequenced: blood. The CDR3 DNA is TGTGCCAGCAGCTCACACATAATGACAGGGAATTCACCCCTCCACTTT. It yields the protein CASSSHIMTGNSPLHF.